Sequencing of this TCR beta chain was carried out in a study of CD4+ T cells in melanoma (dated 2022 in TCRdb). About the investigation overall: The study examined neoantigen-specific CD4+ T cells in human melanoma. General findings and caveats noted by the study authors: Neoantigen-specific CD4+ T cells were reported to be correlated with the function of CD8+ T cells, macrophages and B cells. Neoantigen-specific CD4+ T cells in melanoma were reported to have a range of differentiation states.

There are 13 amino acids in the CDR3, from cysteine to phenylalanine inclusive. Only the CDR3 part of the read is kept: 39 bases, read in frame from the first base. Trimming costs V 0 bases and J 7 bases, and their ends lie 9 bases apart. Taken from the germline V gene, the CDR1 and CDR2 loops are ENHRY and SYGVKD. This clone was found once. Which antigen it targets is not known. Base qualities are missing; no much larger clone stands one base away. Donors were patients with melanoma. The library was produced with the immunoSEQ multiplex PCR assay. TCRdb re-hosts the immuneACCESS table, in-frame sequences only. Its copies lack some clones; in the studies checked, an unresolved V gene accounts for under half of them, and the cause for the rest is not known. Across this sample there are some 150,000 clones, with around nine tenths seen only once. The top ten clones comprise more than 1.5% of the sample.

The sequence came from a human donor with melanoma. The chain is encoded by TRBV10-3 joined to TRBJ1-2; the D gene cannot be resolved reliably. The sequenced DNA is TGTGCCATCAGTGAGTCGGAGGCAGGTGGCTACACCTTC. It translates as CAISESEAGGYTF.